Sequencing of this T cell receptor (beta chain) was carried out in a study of CD8 T cell repertoires and HIV-1 epitope variants. In the study overall: Each of Twenty-five Gag and Nef epitope peptides stimulated a separate culture. Enriched T cells were co-cultured with equal numbers of autologous T cell-negative antigen-presenting cells. Separate from the cultures, 1M uncultured T cells served as baseline.

Comment on this clone: The antigen is undetermined.

V lost 2 bases to trimming and J lost 7 bases, with 9 bases between them. This CDR3 comprises 14 residues. Germline V gene data show CDR1 as MNHEY and CDR2 as SVGAGI. Sequencing of TCR beta CDR3 used immunoSEQ survey depth. The assay was immunoSEQ multiplex PCR, and TCRdb's table has in-frame clones only and misses some. The repertoire holds about 4,600 clones, with 65% to 70% as singletons. The sequence was collected from a male donor with HIV. The genes are TRBV6-5 and TRBJ1-6, with D unresolved. Sequences were obtained from cultured CD8+ T cells derived from PBMCs. The CDR3 coding sequence is TGTGCCAGCAGTTACGGGGATAGCAATTCACCCCTCCACTTT. It translates to CASSYGDSNSPLHF.